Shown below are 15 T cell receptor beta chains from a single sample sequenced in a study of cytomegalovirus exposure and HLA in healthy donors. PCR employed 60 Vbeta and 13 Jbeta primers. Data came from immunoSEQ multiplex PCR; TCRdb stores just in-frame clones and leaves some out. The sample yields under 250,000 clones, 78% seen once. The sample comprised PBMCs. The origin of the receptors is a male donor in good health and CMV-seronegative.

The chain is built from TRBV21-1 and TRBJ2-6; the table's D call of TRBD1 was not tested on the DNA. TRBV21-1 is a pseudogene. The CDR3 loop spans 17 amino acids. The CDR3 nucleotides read TGTGCCAGAGACCTAAGGACAGGGTGGGCTGGGGCCAACGTCCTGACTTTC. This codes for CARDLRTGWAGANVLTF.

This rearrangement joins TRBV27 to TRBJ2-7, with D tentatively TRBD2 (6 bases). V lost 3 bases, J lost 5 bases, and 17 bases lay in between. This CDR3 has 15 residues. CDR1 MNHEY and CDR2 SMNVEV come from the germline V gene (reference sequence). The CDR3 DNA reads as TGTGCCAGCAGTTTCGGTGCCGGGAGCCGCAACGAGCAGTACTTC. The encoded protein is CASSFGAGSRNEQYF.

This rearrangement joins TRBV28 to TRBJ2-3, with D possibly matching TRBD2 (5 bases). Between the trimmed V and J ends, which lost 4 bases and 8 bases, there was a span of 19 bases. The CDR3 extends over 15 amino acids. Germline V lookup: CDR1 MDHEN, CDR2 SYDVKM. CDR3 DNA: TGTGCCAGCAGTTCGGCAAGCGGTCCACAGAGTACGCAGTATTTT. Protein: CASSSASGPQSTQYF.

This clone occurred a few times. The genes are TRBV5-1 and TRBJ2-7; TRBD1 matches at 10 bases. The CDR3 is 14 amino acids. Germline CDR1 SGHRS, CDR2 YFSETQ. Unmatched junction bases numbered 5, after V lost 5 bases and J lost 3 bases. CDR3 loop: CASSRTGGNYEQYF. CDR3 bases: TGCGCCAGCAGTCGGACAGGGGGGAACTACGAGCAGTACTTC.

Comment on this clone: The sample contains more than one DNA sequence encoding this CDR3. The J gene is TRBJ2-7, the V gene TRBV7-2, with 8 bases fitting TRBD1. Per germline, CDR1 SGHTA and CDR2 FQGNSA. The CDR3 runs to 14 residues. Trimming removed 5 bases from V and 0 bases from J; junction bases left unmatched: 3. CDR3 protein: CASSRDRSSYEQYF. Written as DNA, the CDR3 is TGTGCCAGCAGCCGGGACAGGAGCTCCTACGAGCAGTACTTC.

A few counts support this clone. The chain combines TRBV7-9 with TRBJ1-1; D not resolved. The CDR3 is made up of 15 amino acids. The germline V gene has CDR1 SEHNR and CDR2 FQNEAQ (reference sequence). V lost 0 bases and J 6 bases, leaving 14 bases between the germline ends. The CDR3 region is CASSLALVSGSEAFF. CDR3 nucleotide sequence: TGTGCCAGCAGCTTAGCGCTGGTTTCCGGGTCTGAAGCTTTCTTT.

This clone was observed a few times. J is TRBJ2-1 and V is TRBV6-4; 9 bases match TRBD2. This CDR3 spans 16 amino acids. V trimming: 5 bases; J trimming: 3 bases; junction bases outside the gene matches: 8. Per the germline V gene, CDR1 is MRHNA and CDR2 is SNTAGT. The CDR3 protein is CASSKVAGEGYNEQFF. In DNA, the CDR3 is TGTGCCAGCAGTAAAGTAGCGGGAGAGGGCTACAATGAGCAGTTCTTC.

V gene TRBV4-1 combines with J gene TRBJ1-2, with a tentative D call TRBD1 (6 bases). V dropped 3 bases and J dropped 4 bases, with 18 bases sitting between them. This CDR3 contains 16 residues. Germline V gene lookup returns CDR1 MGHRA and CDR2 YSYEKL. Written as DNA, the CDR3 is TGCGCCAGCAGCCATAATTCTGGACAGACGATCTATGGCTACACCTTC. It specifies CASSHNSGQTIYGYTF.

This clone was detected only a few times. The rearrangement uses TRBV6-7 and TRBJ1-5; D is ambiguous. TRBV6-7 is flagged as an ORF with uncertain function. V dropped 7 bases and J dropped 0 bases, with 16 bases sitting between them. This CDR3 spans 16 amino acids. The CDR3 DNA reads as TGTGCCAGCACTTCACTAACACCGTATAGCAATCAGCCCCAGCATTTT. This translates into CASTSLTPYSNQPQHF.

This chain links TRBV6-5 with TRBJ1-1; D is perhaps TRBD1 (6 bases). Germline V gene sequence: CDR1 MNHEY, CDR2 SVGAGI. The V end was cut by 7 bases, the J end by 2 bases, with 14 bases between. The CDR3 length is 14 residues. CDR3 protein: CASNPQGVNTEAFF. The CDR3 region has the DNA TGTGCCAGCAACCCACAGGGAGTAAACACTGAAGCTTTCTTT.

The CDR3 DNA follows: TGTGCCAGCAGCCAAGGGGGGGCGAGGACAGATACGCAGTATTTT. This sequence encodes CASSQGGARTDTQYF. The chain combines TRBV6-5 with TRBJ2-3, with a tentative D call TRBD2 (7 bases). Germline-derived CDR1 and CDR2 are MNHEY and SVGAGI. The germline V and J ends were trimmed by 6 bases and 3 bases, with 16 bases remaining between them. This CDR3 spans 15 amino acids.

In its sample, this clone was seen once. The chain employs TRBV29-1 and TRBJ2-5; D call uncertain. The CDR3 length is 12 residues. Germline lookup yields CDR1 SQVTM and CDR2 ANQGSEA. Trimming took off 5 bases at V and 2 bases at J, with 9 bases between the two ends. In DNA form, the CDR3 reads TGCAGCGTTCGGGTCGGGCAAGAGACCCAGTACTTC. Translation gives CSVRVGQETQYF. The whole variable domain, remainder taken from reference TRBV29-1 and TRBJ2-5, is SAVISQKPSRDICQRGTSLTIQCQVDSQVTMMFWYRQQPGQSLTLIATANQGSEATYESGFVIDKFPISRPNLTFSTLTVSNMSPEDSSIYLCSVRVGQETQYFGPGTRLLVL.

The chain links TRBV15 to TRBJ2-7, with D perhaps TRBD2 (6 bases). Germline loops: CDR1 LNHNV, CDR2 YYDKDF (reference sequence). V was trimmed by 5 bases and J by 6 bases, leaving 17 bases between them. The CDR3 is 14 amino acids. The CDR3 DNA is TGTGCCACCAGCGTGACTAGAAGCCTTGTCGAGCAGTACTTC. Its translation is CATSVTRSLVEQYF.

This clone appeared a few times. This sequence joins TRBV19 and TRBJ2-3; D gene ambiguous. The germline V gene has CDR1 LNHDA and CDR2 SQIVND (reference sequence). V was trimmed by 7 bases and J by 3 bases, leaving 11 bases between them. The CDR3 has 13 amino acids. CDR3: CASTKRRTDTQYF. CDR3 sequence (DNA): TGTGCCAGTACCAAGCGTAGGACAGATACGCAGTATTTT.

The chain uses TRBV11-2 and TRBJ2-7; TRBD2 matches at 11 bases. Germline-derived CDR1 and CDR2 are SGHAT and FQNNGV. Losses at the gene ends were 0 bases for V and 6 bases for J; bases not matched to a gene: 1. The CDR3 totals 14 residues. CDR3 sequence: CASSLELAGVEQYF. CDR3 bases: TGTGCCAGCAGCTTAGAACTAGCGGGAGTCGAGCAGTACTTC. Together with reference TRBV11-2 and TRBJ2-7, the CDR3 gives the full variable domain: EAGVAQSPRYKIIEKRQSVAFWCNPISGHATLYWYQQILGQGPKLLIQFQNNGVVDDSQLPKDRFSAERLKGVDSTLKIQPAKLEDSAVYLCASSLELAGVEQYFGPGTRLTVT.